The entry below describes one T cell receptor (beta chain). This clonotype was counted many times. Its binding antigen is unknown. Per-base quality was not reported, and no clone a single base away is much larger than it. The CDR3 holds 13 amino acids from the cysteine to the phenylalanine. Only the CDR3 DNA is retained, 39 bases long and in frame from the first base. V is pared back by 5 bases and J by 4 bases, with 12 bases lying between the germline termini. CDR1 and CDR2, per the germline V gene, are MNHNS and SASEGT. The hyperthyroidism patients were between 18 and 65 years old and newly diagnosed, with a disease duration of less than 2 months. The study excluded patients with uncontrolled infections, other autoimmune diseases, pregnancy or lactation. Diagnoses were based on clinical symptoms, serum thyroxine and TRAb, thyroid ultrasound and orbital computed tomography. Blood from progressor patients was drawn when they were first diagnosed with hyperthyroidism, before any ophthalmopathy symptoms appeared. Ficoll-Paque density gradient centrifugation was used to isolate PBMCs from approximately 10 ml of fresh peripheral blood. Patients classed as progressors first received a Graves' hyperthyroidism diagnosis and then went on to develop ophthalmopathy during follow-up. Total RNA was extracted using Trizol reagent, and RNA quality was assessed on an Agilent 2100 Bioanalyzer.

This entry is derived from a study of T cells in Graves' hyperthyroidism and ophthalmopathy (dated by TCRdb to between 2018 and 2021). Turning to the overall study: Peripheral blood samples were taken at initial diagnosis, before any treatment was given. TCR Vbeta CDR3 sequencing of fewer than 150 peripheral blood samples (approximately 44 ophthalmopathy, about 80 hyperthyroidism and some 17 progressor patients) is reported in the paper. A discovery cohort of about 95 patients, fewer than 50 with Graves' ophthalmopathy and 55 to 60 with stable Graves' hyperthyroidism, was used to find distinguishing TCR V-J signatures. Prospective prediction of ophthalmopathy was tested in an independent validation cohort of 18 to 20 hyperthyroidism patients and around 16 patients who later progressed to ophthalmopathy. The roughly 90 discovery patients were divided at random into training and test sets in a 7:3 ratio. The study also compared thyroid tissue and blood T-cell repertoires from 5 to 7 Graves' hyperthyroidism patients. Following sampling, methimazole starting at 30 mg daily was given to hyperthyroidism patients, and high-dose intravenous methylprednisolone was given to ophthalmopathy patients. Here is what the overall study found, with its caveats: Most expanded thyroid clonotypes (frequency above 0.001) were also detected in blood, suggesting blood repertoires may reflect thyroid immune responses. A model built on a 13 V-J signature distinguished ophthalmopathy from stable hyperthyroidism, reaching approximately 89% sensitivity and 81.08% specificity in cross-validation and 80%/75% in testing. In validation, the model predicted progression to ophthalmopathy with approximately 69% sensitivity and around 72% specificity, a median of about six months before onset. No statistical method was used to fix the sample size in advance, and group allocation was not hidden from the investigators.

TCR beta CDR3 regions were amplified from RNA transcripts. For the first round of RT-PCR on the TCR CDR3, the HTBI primer set was used together with the Qiagen OneStep RT-PCR kit. A second multiplex PCR round built the libraries, followed by size selection and purification. Libraries were sequenced paired-end with 100 bp reads on an Illumina HiSeq2000. The source study handled its data this way. Raw data were processed with SOAPnuke, discarding reads with adapters, uncalled bases, mean Phred below 15, or no exact constant-primer or identifier match. High-quality paired reads were merged using COPE v1.2.5, and each unique nucleotide sequence was defined as a clonotype. Clonotypes were aligned to IMGT TRBV, TRBD and TRBJ reference segments using MiTCR v1.1. The analysis was restricted to V-J combinations with a frequency above 0.0001, which together covered 99% to 99.2% of the repertoires. A TCS score was defined as the ratio of F50 (clonal expansion) to E x V (chaos), with BLOSUM62-based TCRdist applied between CDR3 peptides within each V-J. Welch's t-statistics and random forest reduced around 510 V-J features to around 14, which were used in a naive Bayes classifier (R e1071). Using fastp trimming at Q25 and MiXCR clonotype assembly, TCRdb reanalyzed the public sequencing data and kept in-frame beta chains. Merged by CDR3 protein, the rows form single entries marked with the most common genes and DNA. These V and J calls are TCRdb output, not the study's own analysis. In this sample the table shows around 250,000 distinct CDR3 sequences, approximately 15% of which occur a single time. The ten largest clones represent 13% of the sample.

Source material: blood. The sequence joins TRBV6-1 to TRBJ2-7; the D element could tentatively be TRBD1 or TRBD2, as 6 bases agree for each. The sequence was collected from a woman in her forties with Graves' hyperthyroidism that later progressed to Graves' ophthalmopathy. CDR3 loop: CASSRGGLYEQYF. The DNA sequence is TGTGCCAGCAGTCGAGGGGGGTTATACGAGCAGTACTTC.